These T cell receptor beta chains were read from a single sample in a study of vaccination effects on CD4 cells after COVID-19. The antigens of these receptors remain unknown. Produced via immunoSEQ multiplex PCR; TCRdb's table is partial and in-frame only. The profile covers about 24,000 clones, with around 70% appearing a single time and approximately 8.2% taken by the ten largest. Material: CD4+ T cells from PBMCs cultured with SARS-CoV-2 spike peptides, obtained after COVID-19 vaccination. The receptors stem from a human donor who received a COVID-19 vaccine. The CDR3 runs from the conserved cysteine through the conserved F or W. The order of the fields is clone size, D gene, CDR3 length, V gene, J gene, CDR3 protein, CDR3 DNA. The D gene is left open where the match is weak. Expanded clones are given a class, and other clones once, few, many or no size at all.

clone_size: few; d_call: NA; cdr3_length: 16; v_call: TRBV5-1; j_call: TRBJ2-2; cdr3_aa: CASSQQYLTNTGELFF; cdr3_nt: TGCGCCAGCAGCCAGCAATACTTAACGAACACCGGGGAGCTGTTTTTT
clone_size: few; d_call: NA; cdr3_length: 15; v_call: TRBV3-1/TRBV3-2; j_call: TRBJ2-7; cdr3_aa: CASSQGKRSSYEQYF; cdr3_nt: TGTGCCAGCAGCCAAGGGAAGCGGAGCTCCTACGAGCAGTACTTC
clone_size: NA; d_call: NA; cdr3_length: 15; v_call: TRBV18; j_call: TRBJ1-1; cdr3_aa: CASSPGVPGNTEAFF; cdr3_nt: TGTGCCAGCTCACCGGGTGTACCTGGTAACACTGAAGCTTTCTTT
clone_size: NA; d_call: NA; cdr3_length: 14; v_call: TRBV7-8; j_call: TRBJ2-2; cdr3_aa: CASSFQGLSGELFF; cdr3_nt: TGTGCCAGCAGCTTTCAGGGGTTATCCGGGGAGCTGTTTTTT
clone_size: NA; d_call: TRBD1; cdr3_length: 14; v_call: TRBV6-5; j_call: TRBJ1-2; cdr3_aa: CASTRTGGDYGYTF; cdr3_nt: TGTGCCAGCACCCGGACAGGGGGAGACTATGGCTACACCTTC
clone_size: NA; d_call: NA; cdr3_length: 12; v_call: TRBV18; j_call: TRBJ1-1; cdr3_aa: CASSPPSGVAFF; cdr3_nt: TGTGCCAGCTCACCACCGTCGGGGGTGGCTTTCTTT
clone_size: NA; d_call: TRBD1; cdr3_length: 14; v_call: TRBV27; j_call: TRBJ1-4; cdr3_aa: CASSPRDRVEKLFF; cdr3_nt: TGTGCCAGCAGTCCCCGGGACAGGGTCGAAAAACTGTTTTTT
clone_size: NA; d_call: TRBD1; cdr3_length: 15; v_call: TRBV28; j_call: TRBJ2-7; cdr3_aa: CASTGRDRGLLEQYF; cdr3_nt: TGTGCCAGCACCGGGCGGGACAGGGGGCTGCTCGAGCAGTACTTC
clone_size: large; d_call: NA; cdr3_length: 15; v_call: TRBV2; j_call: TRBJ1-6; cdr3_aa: CASSEQKGSGSPLHF; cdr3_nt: TGTGCCAGCAGTGAACAGAAAGGGAGTGGGTCACCCCTCCACTTT
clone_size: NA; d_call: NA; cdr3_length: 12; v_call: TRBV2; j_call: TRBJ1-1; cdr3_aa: CASSYASRGAFF; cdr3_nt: TGTGCCAGCAGTTACGCGAGCAGGGGAGCTTTCTTT
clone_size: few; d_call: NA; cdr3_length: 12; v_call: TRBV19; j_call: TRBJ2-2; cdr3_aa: CASRYNTGELFF; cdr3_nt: TGTGCCAGTAGGTACAACACCGGGGAGCTGTTTTTT
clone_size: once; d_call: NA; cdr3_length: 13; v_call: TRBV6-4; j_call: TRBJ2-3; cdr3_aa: CASSEGNTDTQYF; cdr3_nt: TGTGCCAGCAGTGAGGGCAACACAGATACGCAGTATTTT
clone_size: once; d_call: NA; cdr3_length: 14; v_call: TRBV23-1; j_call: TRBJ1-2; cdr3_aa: CASSQSSSNYGYTF; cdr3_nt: TGCGCCAGCAGTCAATCGTCCAGCAACTATGGCTACACCTTC
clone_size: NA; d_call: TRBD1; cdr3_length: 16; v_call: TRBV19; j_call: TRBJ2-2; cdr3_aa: CASSTRDRGRNGELFF; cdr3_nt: TGTGCCAGTAGTACCCGGGACAGGGGGCGTAACGGGGAGCTGTTTTTT
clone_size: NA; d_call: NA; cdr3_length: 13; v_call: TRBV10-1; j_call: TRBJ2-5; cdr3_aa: CASRGQGGGTQYF; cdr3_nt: TGCGCCAGCAGGGGCCAGGGAGGGGGGACCCAGTACTTC
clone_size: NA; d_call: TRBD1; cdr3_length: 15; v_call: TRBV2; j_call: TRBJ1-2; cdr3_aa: CASRDTGGVGYGYTF; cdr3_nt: TGTGCCAGCAGGGACACAGGGGGCGTAGGGTATGGCTACACCTTC
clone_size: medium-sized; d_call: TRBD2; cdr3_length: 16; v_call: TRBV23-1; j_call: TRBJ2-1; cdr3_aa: CASSLSRTSSYNEQFF; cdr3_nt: TGCGCCAGCAGTCTCTCCAGGACTAGCTCCTACAATGAGCAGTTCTTC
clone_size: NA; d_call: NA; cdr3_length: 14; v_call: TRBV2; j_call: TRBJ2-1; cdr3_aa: CASKVNNLRDEQFF; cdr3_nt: TGTGCCAGCAAAGTAAACAACCTTAGGGATGAGCAGTTCTTC
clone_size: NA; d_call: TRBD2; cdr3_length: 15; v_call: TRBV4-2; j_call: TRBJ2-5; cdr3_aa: CASSQTSGVQETQYF; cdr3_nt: TGTGCCAGCAGCCAGACTAGCGGGGTACAAGAGACCCAGTACTTC
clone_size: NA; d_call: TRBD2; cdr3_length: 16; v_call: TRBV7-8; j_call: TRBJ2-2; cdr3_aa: CASSPRGAGGAGELFF; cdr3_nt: TGTGCCAGCAGCCCCCGGGGAGCGGGGGGGGCCGGGGAGCTGTTTTTT
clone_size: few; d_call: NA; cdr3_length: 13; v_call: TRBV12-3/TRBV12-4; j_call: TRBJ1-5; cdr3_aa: CASRGSGNQPQHF; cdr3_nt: TGTGCCAGCAGGGGGAGCGGCAATCAGCCCCAGCATTTT